A single sample gave rise to the 9 T cell receptor beta chains below, sequenced in a study of T cell responses to AZD1222 COVID-19 vaccine (TCRdb year 2021). The method was the immunoSEQ multiplex PCR assay. TCRdb took over this immuneACCESS table, retaining in-frame rearrangements with V and J assigned. Such tables are incomplete; in checked studies, under half of the missing clones stem from an unresolved V gene, and the remainder is unexplained. The sample table records 150,000 to 200,000 clones; roughly 92% of these occur just once. Of the sample, 1% to 1.5% falls within the top ten clones. According to the study, the label for this sample's time point signals: baseline before first vaccination. Sequenced here: peripheral blood, sampled on day 0 of AZD1222 vaccination. The source is an adult in good health.

This chain links TRBV2 with TRBJ1-2; no reliable D call. CDR3 length: 14 amino acids. Germline-derived CDR1 and CDR2 are SNHLY and FYNNEI. With 1 base removed from V and 4 bases from J, the gap between germline ends came to 10 bases. CDR3 region: CASSEVGIIYGYTF. CDR3 bases: TGTGCCAGCAGTGAAGTGGGTATAATCTATGGCTACACCTTC.

The chain employs TRBV12-3 or TRBV12-4 and TRBJ1-5; the D gene is possibly TRBD1 (5 bases). The CDR3 is 13 amino acids. Trimming cost V 10 bases and J 7 bases, with 17 bases left between them. The CDR3 sequence is CATSSRGGQPQHF. CDR3 nucleotides: TGTGCCACCTCATCCCGGGGCGGACAGCCCCAGCATTTT.

This clone came up a few times. This sequence joins TRBV13 and TRBJ2-7, with TRBD1 identical over 7 bases. V shed 5 bases, J shed 6 bases, and the junction held 10 bases outside the gene matches. The CDR3 length is 14 residues. Per the germline V gene, CDR1 is PRHDT and CDR2 is FYEKMQ (reference sequence). CDR3 amino acids: CASSAKTGISEQYF. DNA of the CDR3: TGTGCCAGCAGCGCGAAGACAGGGATCTCCGAGCAGTACTTC.

V and J are TRBV30 and TRBJ1-1, with a weak D call TRBD1 (6 bases). This CDR3 comprises 14 residues. The ends were cut back, 4 bases at V and 2 bases at J, with 14 bases in the middle. Per germline, CDR1 GTSNPN and CDR2 SVGIG (reference sequence). CDR3 coding DNA: TGTGCCTGGACCGTAGGGGGGGGAAACACTGAAGCTTTCTTT. This encodes CAWTVGGGNTEAFF.

The chain joins TRBV5-1 to TRBJ1-2, with a possible D match to TRBD1 (6 bases). Trimming removed 2 bases at V and 8 bases at J, with 16 bases between. This CDR3 has 14 residues. CDR1 is SGHRS and CDR2 is YFSETQ in the germline V gene. The CDR3 sequence is CASSFSTGQGGYTF. Here the CDR3 DNA reads TGCGCCAGCAGCTTTTCGACAGGTCAAGGAGGCTACACCTTC.

The chain employs TRBV4-1 and TRBJ2-5; D may be TRBD2 (7 bases). The V and J ends lost 8 bases and 4 bases respectively, with 20 bases between them. This CDR3 contains 15 residues. Germline loops: CDR1 MGHRA, CDR2 YSYEKL. This chain's CDR3 is CASGPGGGGGETQYF. The CDR3, as DNA: TGCGCCAGCGGCCCGGGGGGCGGGGGAGGAGAGACCCAGTACTTC.

The chain uses TRBV7-3 and TRBJ2-3; D is unclear. With 1 base removed from V and 5 bases from J, the gap between germline ends came to 10 bases. The CDR3 sequence is 14 residues long. Looked up from germline, CDR1 is SGHTA and CDR2 is FQGTGA. The DNA for the CDR3 is TGTGCCAGCAGCTTAATCAGCGTCGGAGATACGCAGTATTTT. Its protein product is CASSLISVGDTQYF. The full variable domain, completed using reference TRBV7-3 and TRBJ2-3, is GAGVSQTPSNKVTEKGKYVELRCDPISGHTALYWYRQSLGQGPEFLIYFQGTGAADDSGLPNDRFFAVRPEGSVSTLKIQRTERGDSAVYLCASSLISVGDTQYFGPGTRLTVL.

V usage is TRBV18 and J usage is TRBJ2-3, with D unclear. CDR1 is KGHSH and CDR2 is LQKENI in the germline V gene. This CDR3 region has 15 residues. V was cut by 6 bases and J by 4 bases, with 17 bases left in between. CDR3 protein: CASSPRGPQADTQYF. The CDR3 nucleotides are TGTGCCAGCTCCCCGCGAGGACCCCAGGCAGATACGCAGTATTTT. The full variable domain, completed using reference TRBV18 and TRBJ2-3, is NAGVMQNPRHLVRRRGQEARLRCSPMKGHSHVYWYRQLPEEGLKFMVYLQKENIIDESGMPKERFSAEFPKEGPSILRIQQVVRGDSAAYFCASSPRGPQADTQYFGPGTRLTVL.

The rearrangement joins TRBV9 to TRBJ1-2; the D is unclear. The CDR3 sequence is 14 residues long. Germline V gene data show CDR1 as SGDLS and CDR2 as YYNGEE. The V gene lost 0 bases and the J gene lost 8 bases, with 14 bases spanning the gap. CDR3 nucleotide sequence: TGTGCCAGCAGCGTAGAGGTGTTACAGTACGGCTACACCTTC. This sequence encodes CASSVEVLQYGYTF.